Each of the 4 T cell receptor beta chains below was sequenced from the same sample in a study of blood T cell repertoires in COVID-19 (dated by TCRdb to 2018 to 2021). Library construction relied on the immunoSEQ multiplex PCR assay. TCRdb took over this immuneACCESS table, retaining in-frame rearrangements with V and J assigned. Such tables are incomplete; in checked studies, under half of the missing clones stem from an unresolved V gene, and the remainder is unexplained. A total of some 300,000 clones appear in this sample, 87% of them only once. The top ten clones comprise more than 1% of the sample. The material sequenced was PBMCs or T cells enriched from blood (not recorded which). The receptors here all came from a woman in her 30s who had recovered from COVID-19.

This clone appeared once. The chain recombines TRBV5-1 with TRBJ1-4; TRBD1 matches 8 bases. The CDR3 spans 19 residues. CDR1 and CDR2 (germline): SGHRS, YFSETQ. Losses at the gene ends were 2 bases for V and 0 bases for J; bases not matched to a gene: 12. CDR3 amino acids: CASSLDEIRGLSTNEKLFF. The CDR3 coding sequence is TGCGCCAGCAGCTTAGACGAAATCAGGGGGCTGTCAACTAATGAAAAACTGTTTTTT. The variable domain in full, with the rest retrieved from reference TRBV5-1 and TRBJ1-4, is KAGVTQTPRYLIKTRGQQVTLSCSPISGHRSVSWYQQTPGQGLQFLFEYFSETQRNKGNFPGRFSGRQFSNSRSEMNVSTLELGDSALYLCASSLDEIRGLSTNEKLFFGSGTQLSVL.

This clone was seen a single time. J is TRBJ1-1 and V is TRBV6-5; no clear D gene. Germline CDR1 is MNHEY and CDR2 is SVGAGI. The CDR3 runs 13 residues. The ends were cut back, 6 bases at V and 1 base at J, with 9 bases in the middle. This chain's CDR3 is CASSPRQNTEAFF. CDR3 DNA: TGTGCCAGCAGCCCCCGACAGAACACTGAAGCTTTCTTT.

CDR3 DNA sequence: TGCGCCAGCAGCTTGGGGGATCCTGGACAGGGCAATACTGAAGCTTTCTTT. Its translation: CASSLGDPGQGNTEAFF. The chain uses TRBV5-1 and TRBJ1-1; 8 nucleotides line up with TRBD1. This CDR3 is built from 17 residues. CDR1 is SGHRS, CDR2 YFSETQ, per germline. The J segment lost 5 bases and the V segment lost 0 bases, leaving 12 bases of the junction unmatched.

In nucleotides, the CDR3 is TGTGCCAGCAGCCGGCCAGGGTTGGGAAATGAGCAGTTCTTC. It is translated as CASSRPGLGNEQFF. The V gene is TRBV9, the J gene TRBJ2-1, with a tentative D call TRBD1 (5 bases). CDR1 and CDR2 from the germline V gene are SGDLS and YYNGEE. This CDR3 has 14 residues. The ends were cut back, 4 bases at V and 7 bases at J, with 15 bases in the middle.